Listed below are T cell receptor beta chains from one sample, sequenced in a study of blood T cell repertoires in COVID-19. The protocol was immunoSEQ multiplex PCR, while the TCRdb copy is restricted to in-frame clones and leaves out a portion. Seen here are about 400,000 clones, 88% observed once, and the top ten hold 0.97%. Sequencing was carried out using PBMCs or T cells enriched from blood (not recorded which). The receptors here all came from a woman under 40 with acute COVID-19. Both conserved end residues are part of each CDR3. A D gene is named only where the DNA matches it firmly. The size of a clone is reported for some rows only, either as once, few or many, or as a class for expanded clones.

D gene	clone size	J gene	V gene	CDR3 protein	CDR3 DNA
TRBD2	-	TRBJ2-1	TRBV15	CATSRRLAGIYNEQFF	TGTGCCACCAGCAGGCGACTAGCGGGGATCTACAATGAGCAGTTCTTC
TRBD1	-	TRBJ1-3	TRBV5-1	CASSLFVRTGTASGNTIYF	TGCGCCAGCAGCTTGTTCGTGAGAACCGGGACAGCCTCTGGAAACACCATATATTTT
TRBD1	-	TRBJ1-2	TRBV30	CAWSADRGGYGYTF	TGTGCCTGGAGTGCCGACAGGGGGGGGTATGGCTACACCTTC
-	-	TRBJ2-7	TRBV29-1	CSVVGGERYEQYF	TGCAGCGTTGTGGGTGGGGAGAGGTACGAGCAGTACTTC
TRBD1	-	TRBJ2-7	TRBV19	CASGQGAPPNSEQYF	TGTGCCAGTGGACAGGGGGCTCCCCCCAACTCCGAGCAGTACTTC
TRBD1	-	TRBJ1-2	TRBV13	CASSPEGANYGYTF	TGTGCCAGCAGCCCTGAGGGGGCGAACTATGGCTACACCTTC
-	-	TRBJ1-2	TRBV5-6	CASSFRGNYGYTF	TGTGCCAGCAGCTTCCGGGGGAACTATGGCTACACCTTC
-	-	TRBJ1-6	TRBV9	CASREGRQANSPLHF	TGTGCCAGCAGGGAGGGGCGCCAGGCAAACTCACCCCTCCACTTT
TRBD1	few	TRBJ1-5	TRBV5-5	CASSLGQGAGSNQPQHF	TGTGCCAGCAGCTTAGGCCAGGGGGCGGGTAGCAATCAGCCCCAGCATTTT
TRBD1	-	TRBJ1-4	TRBV5-1	CASSFSADRVSEKLFF	TGCGCCAGCAGCTTTTCGGCGGACAGGGTTAGTGAAAAACTGTTTTTT
TRBD1	-	TRBJ1-2	TRBV28	CASSLETGGKYTF	TGTGCCAGCAGTTTGGAGACAGGGGGCAAGTACACCTTC
-	-	TRBJ1-2	TRBV9	CASSADRDTLYGYTF	TGTGCCAGCAGCGCCGATCGGGACACCCTTTATGGCTACACCTTC
-	-	TRBJ1-2	TRBV7-2	CASSYTGPRRGYTF	TGTGCCAGCAGCTATACAGGGCCCCGGCGGGGCTACACCTTC
TRBD2	once	TRBJ2-1	TRBV7-8	CASSLAGLAAYNEQFF	TGTGCCAGCAGCTTAGCCGGACTAGCGGCGTACAATGAGCAGTTCTTC
-	-	TRBJ2-7	TRBV6-5	CASGRGPDSEQYF	TGTGCCAGCGGGCGGGGTCCGGATAGCGAGCAGTACTTC
TRBD1	-	TRBJ2-7	TRBV3-1/TRBV3-2	CASSQENRGYEQYF	TGTGCCAGCAGCCAAGAAAACAGGGGTTACGAGCAGTACTTC
-	-	TRBJ1-4	TRBV14	CASSQTDRTNEKLFF	TGTGCCAGCAGCCAAACGGACAGAACTAATGAAAAACTGTTTTTT
-	-	TRBJ2-7	TRBV7-2	CASSLTGREGLAYEQYF	TGTGCCAGCAGCTTAACCGGCAGGGAAGGGTTAGCCTACGAGCAGTACTTC
TRBD1	-	TRBJ2-7	TRBV9	CASSADRGPTPYEQYF	TGTGCCAGCAGCGCCGACAGGGGGCCGACTCCCTACGAGCAGTACTTC
TRBD1	few	TRBJ1-5	TRBV19	CASTYRGSSNQPQHF	TGTGCCAGTACTTACAGGGGTTCTAGCAATCAGCCCCAGCATTTT
TRBD1	-	TRBJ2-1	TRBV6-1	CASSEPGQGYNEQFF	TGTGCCAGCAGTGAACCGGGACAGGGTTACAATGAGCAGTTCTTC
TRBD2	once	TRBJ2-7	TRBV4-1	CASSLPSTGSGGRSYEQYF	TGCGCCAGCAGCCTCCCCTCAACGGGTAGCGGGGGCCGCTCCTACGAGCAGTACTTC
TRBD2	-	TRBJ2-1	TRBV10-3	CAISDRTSANEQFF	TGTGCCATCAGTGATAGGACTAGCGCCAATGAGCAGTTCTTC
-	-	TRBJ1-4	TRBV9	CASSVGGGREKLFF	TGTGCCAGCAGCGTAGGCGGGGGTCGAGAAAAACTGTTTTTT
TRBD1	-	TRBJ1-2	TRBV24-1	CATSGQDRGYTF	TGTGCCACCAGTGGGCAGGACAGGGGCTACACCTTC
TRBD1	-	TRBJ2-5	TRBV19	CASTATGKYTETQYF	TGTGCCAGTACAGCGACAGGGAAGTACACGGAGACCCAGTACTTC
-	many	TRBJ1-1	TRBV30	CAHRDTYQAFF	TGTGCCCATAGGGACACTTACCAAGCTTTCTTT
-	-	TRBJ2-1	TRBV24-1	CATSDFRGPGEQFF	TGTGCCACCAGTGATTTTAGGGGCCCAGGTGAGCAGTTCTTC
TRBD2	-	TRBJ2-7	TRBV6-5	CASRPPGLAGQEQYF	TGTGCCAGCAGGCCGCCGGGACTAGCGGGACAAGAGCAGTACTTC
-	-	TRBJ2-7	TRBV5-6	CASSLLVGSEQYF	TGTGCCAGCAGCTTGTTGGTGGGGAGCGAGCAGTACTTC
-	-	TRBJ1-2	TRBV3-1/TRBV3-2	CASSSTAGRYTF	TGTGCCAGCAGCTCGACAGCGGGGCGCTACACCTTC
-	once	TRBJ1-5	TRBV19	CASSMWEGDQPQHF	TGTGCCAGTAGTATGTGGGAGGGGGATCAGCCCCAGCATTTT
TRBD1	-	TRBJ2-7	TRBV25-1	CASSDIDRVHEQYF	TGTGCCAGCAGTGATATTGACAGGGTCCACGAGCAGTACTTC
-	-	TRBJ2-3	TRBV7-8	CASSPGGPGTDTQYF	TGTGCCAGCAGCCCCGGGGGGCCAGGAACAGATACGCAGTATTTT
TRBD2	-	TRBJ2-1	TRBV7-3	CASSLSGGSYNEQFF	TGTGCCAGCAGCCTTAGCGGGGGTTCCTACAATGAGCAGTTCTTC
-	-	TRBJ2-7	TRBV20-1	CSASQPNEQYF	TGCAGTGCTAGTCAACCTAACGAGCAGTACTTC
-	-	TRBJ1-2	TRBV5-1	CASSSQVTNYGYTF	TGCGCCAGCAGCTCACAGGTTACTAACTATGGCTACACCTTC
-	-	TRBJ1-5	TRBV2	CASSARGEGWGNQPQHF	TGTGCCAGCAGTGCCCGGGGGGAAGGGTGGGGAAATCAGCCCCAGCATTTT
TRBD1	-	TRBJ2-7	TRBV11-2	CASSLDLGTGTYEQYF	TGTGCCAGCAGCTTAGATCTTGGGACAGGAACCTACGAGCAGTACTTC
TRBD1	-	TRBJ1-5	TRBV5-6	CASSPGQGAINQPQHF	TGTGCCAGCAGCCCAGGACAGGGGGCCATCAATCAGCCCCAGCATTTT
TRBD1	-	TRBJ1-4	TRBV19	CASSIDAGGTDPTNEKLFF	TGTGCCAGTAGTATAGATGCAGGGGGCACAGATCCAACTAATGAAAAACTGTTTTTT
-	-	TRBJ2-1	TRBV18	CASSPYGRGEQFF	TGTGCCAGCTCACCATATGGACGGGGGGAGCAGTTCTTC
-	-	TRBJ2-6	TRBV2	CASSEASGGANVLTF	TGTGCCAGCAGTGAAGCGTCGGGTGGGGCCAACGTCCTGACTTTC
-	-	TRBJ1-1	TRBV10-1	CASSSSENTEAFF	TGCGCCAGCAGCTCTAGTGAGAACACTGAAGCTTTCTTT
TRBD1	-	TRBJ2-3	TRBV10-2	CASSDEGQGTDTQYF	TGCGCCAGCAGTGATGAAGGACAGGGGACAGATACGCAGTATTTT
TRBD1	-	TRBJ2-1	TRBV7-2	CASSYYGTGATISYNEQFF	TGTGCCAGCAGCTACTATGGGACAGGGGCCACAATTTCCTACAATGAGCAGTTCTTC
-	-	TRBJ1-2	TRBV2	CASSEIPGVGYTF	TGTGCCAGCAGTGAAATCCCGGGGGTTGGCTACACCTTC
-	-	TRBJ1-4	TRBV3-1/TRBV3-2	CASSQAGYNEKLFF	TGTGCCAGCAGCCAAGCAGGGTATAATGAAAAACTGTTTTTT
TRBD1	-	TRBJ1-1	TRBV9	CASSIGTGGFAEAFF	TGTGCCAGCAGCATTGGGACAGGGGGTTTCGCTGAAGCTTTCTTT
-	few	TRBJ1-4	TRBV29-1	CSVARGRGGEKLFF	TGCAGCGTTGCGCGGGGCAGGGGAGGGGAAAAACTGTTTTTT
-	-	TRBJ1-5	TRBV24-1	CATNGSRGRSQPQHF	TGTGCCACCAATGGTTCCAGGGGTAGGAGTCAGCCCCAGCATTTT
-	-	TRBJ1-5	TRBV6-5	CASSDMPLGDQPQHF	TGTGCCAGCAGCGATATGCCCCTAGGTGATCAGCCCCAGCATTTT